This entry concerns a single T cell receptor (beta chain). A multiplex PCR was run with 60 Vbeta primers and 13 Jbeta primers. Assay: immunoSEQ multiplex PCR; the TCRdb copy retains only in-frame clones and omits some. The sample lists about 180,000 clones, 70% to 90% seen once, with 2% to 2.5% in the top ten. The source of the sample is a study of cytomegalovirus exposure and HLA in healthy donors. Among the donors, all were healthy bone marrow donors. Germline values: CDR1 SGHTS, CDR2 YDEGEE. The CDR3 consists of 13 residues. The V and J ends lost 5 bases and 6 bases respectively, with 11 bases between them.

This receptor was identified in a woman in her thirties in good health and CMV-seronegative. This chain joins TRBV5-8 and TRBJ2-2; a possible D gene is TRBD1 (6 bases). The specimen was PBMCs. The CDR3: CASRPRQAGELFF. The CDR3 bases are TGTGCCAGCAGGCCCCGACAGGCCGGGGAGCTGTTTTTT.